What follows are 5 T cell receptor beta chains derived from one specimen sequenced in a study of blood T cell repertoires in COVID-19. TCRdb's copy holds only in-frame clones and misses some; the assay was immunoSEQ multiplex PCR. The profile shows 200,000 to 250,000 clones, about 86% of them singletons. The source material was peripheral blood. The source is a woman in her fifties or sixties with COVID-19, enrolled during active disease.

The rearrangement joins TRBV6-6 to TRBJ1-2; unclear D gene. This CDR3 region has 15 residues. Trimming left V 2 bases short and J 7 bases short, with 17 bases between. Germline V gene lookup returns CDR1 MNHNY and CDR2 SVGAGI (reference sequence). CDR3 in amino acids: CASSYRGPGGSGYTF. CDR3 sequence (DNA): TGTGCCAGCAGTTACCGAGGGCCGGGAGGCTCTGGCTACACCTTC.

The chain carries TRBV12-5 and TRBJ1-5, with 8 bases aligning to TRBD1. This CDR3 has 15 amino acids. Germline CDR1 reads LGHNT; CDR2 reads FRNRAP. V lost 6 bases and J lost 5; bases outside the gene matches: 9. This CDR3 reads CASGTGQGRYQPQHF. The CDR3 nucleotides read TGTGCTAGTGGCACCGGACAGGGCCGCTATCAGCCCCAGCATTTT.

The genes are TRBV5-1 and TRBJ1-2; 7 positions agree with TRBD1. Looked up from germline, CDR1 is SGHRS and CDR2 is YFSETQ. Unmatched junction bases numbered 3, after V lost 0 bases and J lost 1 base. The CDR3 runs 15 residues. The chain's CDR3 is CASSLGQGDNYGYTF. The CDR3 coding sequence is TGCGCCAGCAGCTTGGGGCAGGGGGATAACTATGGCTACACCTTC.

The chain carries TRBV5-1 and TRBJ2-5, with TRBD1 as a possible D gene (5 bases). The CDR3 spans 15 residues. CDR1 is SGHRS, CDR2 YFSETQ, per germline. Trimming stripped 4 bases from V and 4 bases from J, with 17 bases between. The CDR3 DNA sequence: TGCGCCAGCAGCCAATTGTCAGGGTTGGGAGAGACCCAGTACTTC. As protein: CASSQLSGLGETQYF.

CDR3 loop: CASSQVRGRYNSPLHF. CDR3 DNA sequence: TGTGCCAGCAGCCAAGTCAGGGGGAGGTATAATTCACCCCTCCACTTT. The genes are TRBV3-1 (or the pseudogene TRBV3-2) and TRBJ1-6; 7 nucleotides agree with TRBD1. The V and J ends lost 1 base and 4 bases, in that order; junction bases with no gene match: 4. Per the germline V gene, CDR1 is LGHDT and CDR2 is YNNKEL (reference sequence). The CDR3 sequence is 16 residues long.